This TCR beta chain was sequenced for a study of CD8 T cells in ankylosing spondylitis. Each CDR3 protein gets one entry after TCRdb re-called the 5' RACE reads with MiXCR. The sample holds roughly 140,000 distinct CDR3 sequences; more than 40% are singletons and the top ten take 15%. The trim removed 5 bases at V and 3 bases at J, leaving 6 bases unmatched. The CDR3 is 13 amino acids. CDR1 SQVTM and CDR2 ANQGSEA come from the germline V gene. The sample taken for sequencing was synovial fluid, either unsorted or a sorted T cell fraction (not recorded which). This chain links TRBV29-1 with TRBJ2-7; 8 bases agree with TRBD2. The sequence came from a male donor with ankylosing spondylitis. The CDR3: CSVNSRGDYEQYF. CDR3 bases: TGCAGCGTTAATTCGCGGGGGGACTACGAGCAGTACTTC.